This TCR beta chain was obtained from a study of shared clonotypes between healthy human individuals. The germline V gene has CDR1 SGDLS and CDR2 YYNGEE. The CDR3 covers 15 residues. The data were produced by immunoSEQ multiplex PCR, yet TCRdb's version contains in-frame clones alone and is incomplete. The table has around 560,000 clones, roughly 95% seen once. Naivety among CD8 cells was defined by CD45RO negativity and positive CCR7 selection, thereby excluding terminally differentiated effector memory CD45RA+ cells. The gene calls are TRBV9 and TRBJ2-5, with TRBD1 identical over 10 bases. The DNA matches TRBJ2-7 better at its end, which makes the J call doubtful. Sequencing used naive CD8+ T cells sorted from blood. The sequence was collected from a woman in her 30s in good health. CDR3 region: CASSARTGGVYEQYF. The CDR3 DNA reads as TGTGCCAGCAGCGCCCGGACAGGGGGGGTTTACGAGCAGTACTTC.